The present T cell receptor (beta chain) was sequenced within a study of OX40 agonist ivuxolimab in advanced cancers. V lost 5 bases and J lost 8, with 10 bases in between. The V gene's germline CDR1 is SGHAT and CDR2 FQNNGV. The CDR3 sequence is 11 residues long. If patients had autoimmune disease history or systemic immunosuppression, they were excluded. Blood sampling was done at baseline, cycle 4 day 1, and cycle 7 day 1. Study-wide findings and caveats: Determination of antigen specificity was not performed for the expanded peripheral T cells. Blood T cells, both CD4+ and CD8+, expanded clonally by week 6 at 0.1 to 3.0 mg/kg.

Profiled with immunoSEQ multiplex PCR; TCRdb holds only in-frame clones, not every one. The profile covers roughly 67,000 clones, with approximately 91% appearing a single time and around 0.73% taken by the ten largest. Remarks on this clone: Its antigen is unidentified.

The genes are TRBV11-2 and TRBJ2-7; tentatively, D is TRBD1 (5 bases). Here the sequenced sample was CD4+ or CD8+ T cells sorted from blood, taken in a trial of the OX40 agonist ivuxolimab. This TCR was sampled from an adult with an advanced solid tumor such as melanoma, head and neck, liver or kidney cancer. CDR3 bases: TGTGCCAGCAGCCACCGACAGAAGCAGTACTTC. Translation: CASSHRQKQYF.